Sequencing of this TCR beta chain was carried out in a study of blood T cell repertoires in COVID-19. This table comes from immunoSEQ multiplex PCR, and its TCRdb copy is limited to in-frame clones, with some not included. The sample has 31,000 or so clones, around 87% seen once; the top ten hold approximately 1.5%. V was pared by 3 bases and J by 4 bases, with 14 bases between. This CDR3 comprises 15 residues. The germline V gene has CDR1 MDHEN and CDR2 SYDVKM. What was sequenced was peripheral blood. The TCR sequence derives from a man aged 60 to 75 with active COVID-19. The chain combines TRBV28 with TRBJ2-3; D might be TRBD2 (6 bases). DNA of the CDR3: TGTGCCAGCAGTTTTTGGGGGGAAGGGGCAGATACGCAGTATTTT. This gives the protein CASSFWGEGADTQYF.